Below, 14 T cell receptor beta chains from the same sample are listed, as sequenced in a study of T cells in Graves' hyperthyroidism and ophthalmopathy. The source material, RNA transcripts, was used to amplify TCR beta CDR3 regions. The HTBI primer set was used in a first-round RT-PCR of the TCR CDR3. TCRdb fed the multiplex PCR reads into MiXCR, producing one record per CDR3 protein. The sample carries 500,000 to 600,000 distinct CDR3 sequences, around 46% recorded once. Sequenced sample: peripheral blood or thyroid tissue (not recorded which). The receptors shown here come from an adult woman with Graves' disease, either hyperthyroidism or ophthalmopathy (not recorded which).

The chain carries TRBV6-1 and TRBJ2-3; 9 bases match TRBD2. Germline lookup yields CDR1 MNHNS and CDR2 SASEGT. With V trimmed by 4 bases and J by 6 bases, 5 bases remained unmatched. CDR3 length: 14 amino acids. The CDR3 reads CASSVSSGKDTQYF. CDR3 sequence (DNA): TGTGCCAGCAGTGTGTCTAGCGGGAAGGATACGCAGTATTTT.

This clonotype was seen repeatedly, ten times or more. The chain is built from TRBV4-1 and TRBJ2-2; no clear D gene. V gave up 4 bases and J gave up 3 bases, with 15 bases separating them. This CDR3 has 16 residues. Per the germline V gene, CDR1 is MGHRA and CDR2 is YSYEKL. The CDR3 DNA reads TGCGCCAGCAGCCTTCCATCCCGAGGTTACACCGGGGAGCTGTTTTTT. Amino acids: CASSLPSRGYTGELFF.

A remark on this clonotype: An end of the junction differs from the germline gene, which may be a read error. The gene calls are TRBV29-1 and TRBJ2-5, with 9 bases identical to TRBD1. The germline gives CDR1 SQVTM, CDR2 ANQGSEA. The CDR3 totals 16 residues. The chain's CDR3 is CSVENPRDRAQVTQYF. The CDR3 DNA is TGCAGCGTTGAAAACCCCCGGGACAGGGCCCAAGTGACCCAGTACTTC.

The sample holds many counts of this clonotype. The chain links TRBV10-3 to TRBJ1-2; D unclear. V dropped 2 bases and J dropped 2 bases, with 12 bases sitting between them. CDR1 ENHRY and CDR2 SYGVKD come from the germline V gene. This CDR3 spans 15 amino acids. In DNA, the CDR3 is TGTGCCATCAGTGAGCAAACGGACGGGAACTATGGCTACACCTTC. As protein: CAISEQTDGNYGYTF.

As to this clonotype: The DNA is omitted, as the CDR3 cannot be located on it reliably, and the CDR3 follows TCRdb's listing. The chain is built from TRBV15 and TRBJ2-2; no DNA check was done on the table's D call, TRBD1. CDR1 is LNHNV and CDR2 is YYDKDF in the germline V gene (reference sequence). Counting both end residues, the CDR3 totals 13 amino acids. The CDR3 here is CATSRGDRGSCFF.

The genes are TRBV12-3 or TRBV12-4 and TRBJ1-1, with D possibly TRBD1 on 6 matching bases. This CDR3 has 14 residues. Trimming removed 3 bases from V and 7 bases from J, with 15 bases in between. The chain's CDR3 is CASSFAGALSEAFF. CDR3 in DNA: TGTGCCAGCAGTTTCGCAGGGGCGCTTAGTGAAGCTTTCTTT.

This clonotype was detected a few times. A much larger clone differs by one base, so this may be a read error. The CDR3 is CASSITGISNSPLHF. The CDR3 nucleotides read TGTGCCAGTAGTATTACAGGGATAAGTAATTCACCCCTCCACTTT. This rearrangement joins TRBV19 to TRBJ1-6; D is possibly TRBD1 (6 bases). The germline gives CDR1 LNHDA, CDR2 SQIVND (reference sequence). V lost 3 bases, J lost 6 bases, and 12 bases lay in between. This CDR3 has 15 residues. Drawing the rest from reference TRBV19 and TRBJ1-6, the complete variable domain is DGGITQSPKYLFRKEGQNVTLSCEQNLNHDAMYWYRQDPGQGLRLIYYSQIVNDFQKGDIAEGYSVSREKKESFPLTVTSAQKNPTAFYLCASSITGISNSPLHFGNGTRLTVT.

The chain joins TRBV7-9 to TRBJ2-7; tentatively, D is TRBD1 (5 bases). V shed 7 bases and J shed 1 base, with 14 bases lying between them. Per the germline V gene, CDR1 is SEHNR and CDR2 is FQNEAQ (reference sequence). This CDR3 is 14 amino acids long. The CDR3 sequence: CASNHDSRSYEQYF. The CDR3 region has the DNA TGTGCCAGCAACCACGACAGTCGATCCTACGAGCAGTACTTC.

Note on this clonotype: The junction and the germline gene differ at one end; a read error may be behind it. The genes are TRBV5-1 and TRBJ2-5; no clear D gene. Germline V lookup: CDR1 SGHRS, CDR2 YFSETQ. The CDR3 runs to 14 residues. CDR3 protein: CASSLDSSQEAQYF. The CDR3 nucleotides are TGCGCCAGCAGCTTGGATTCAAGTCAAGAGGCCCAGTACTTC.

In its sample, this clonotype was seen many times. The CDR3 region has the DNA TGTGCCAGTAGTTCACAGGGAGGAACTGAAGCTTTCTTT. Translated, it gives CASSSQGGTEAFF. This sequence joins TRBV19 and TRBJ1-1; D possibly corresponds to TRBD1 (6 bases). Per germline, CDR1 LNHDA and CDR2 SQIVND (reference sequence). This CDR3 is built from 13 residues. The germline V and J ends were trimmed by 5 bases and 5 bases, with 12 bases remaining between them.

V and J are TRBV6-1 and TRBJ1-6; possibly TRBD1 for D (5 bases). There are 13 residues in the CDR3. Trimming shortened V by 5 bases and J by 8 bases, and 10 bases separated the two germline ends. CDR1 is MNHNS, CDR2 SASEGT, per germline. The CDR3 bases are TGTGCCAGCAGTCTGACAGTCGATTCACCCCTCCACTTT. As protein: CASSLTVDSPLHF.

CDR3 in DNA: TGCAGTGCTGAGCTGGGACAGGGTCCTACTGAAGCTTTCTTT. It is translated as CSAELGQGPTEAFF. The rearrangement joins TRBV20-1 to TRBJ1-1; TRBD1 matches 9 bases. The CDR3 length is 14 residues. CDR1 and CDR2 (germline): DFQATT, SNEGSKA (reference sequence). The junction had 9 bases not matched to a gene; V was cut back by 5 bases and J by 5 bases.

This clonotype came up many times. The chain links TRBV2 to TRBJ1-1; unclear D gene. Trimming shortened V by 7 bases and J by 3 bases, and 9 bases separated the two germline ends. Germline V gene lookup returns CDR1 SNHLY and CDR2 FYNNEI. The CDR3 runs 12 residues. The CDR3 reads CASKQEDTEAFF. The CDR3 region has the DNA TGTGCCAGCAAGCAGGAGGACACTGAAGCTTTCTTT.

This clonotype occurred a few times. The chain joins TRBV15 to TRBJ1-6; 8 nucleotides align to TRBD1. The CDR3 contains 14 residues. Germline V lookup: CDR1 LNHNV, CDR2 YYDKDF (reference sequence). V dropped 7 bases and J dropped 9; count of bases not matched to a gene: 8. CDR3: CATTKDRVGSPLHF. The CDR3 region has the DNA TGTGCCACCACCAAGGACAGGGTTGGTTCACCCCTCCACTTT.